This T cell receptor beta chain was identified during a study of shared clonotypes between healthy human individuals. Deep level was the assay's run setting. Profiling relied on immunoSEQ multiplex PCR, and the TCRdb table lists in-frame clones only, not all of them. The sample consists of roughly 2.2 million clones, about nine tenths of them appearing once. Trimming removed 1 base from V and 5 bases from J, with 11 bases in between. The CDR3 totals 14 residues. In germline, CDR1 is SGHTA, CDR2 FQGNSA. V and J are TRBV7-2 and TRBJ1-1; D possibly corresponds to TRBD1 (6 bases). The sequencing input was naive CD4+ T cells from PBMCs. The subset here: CD45RA+ positively selected. This TCR came from a man aged 18 to 29 in good health. Some clones in this sample may be carry-over from other donors' samples. CDR3 protein: CASSLVGGLTEAFF. The CDR3 bases are TGTGCCAGCAGCTTAGTCGGGGGGCTTACTGAAGCTTTCTTT.